Below, 31 T cell receptor beta chains from the same sample are listed, as sequenced in a study of blood T cells in healthy people across ages. A J-beta primer mix and a sample-barcoded 5' primer were used in a second PCR of about 7 to 12 cycles. MiXCR, run by TCRdb on the 5' RACE reads, gives a single entry per CDR3 protein. The sample includes about 900,000 distinct CDR3 sequences, approximately 59% of them seen just once. Sequencing was carried out using blood. The receptors stem from a man younger than 45 in good health.

This clonotype turned up a few times. The V gene is TRBV7-2, the J gene TRBJ2-7; 7 positions agree with TRBD2. Germline V gene data show CDR1 as SGHTA and CDR2 as FQGNSA. V gave up 2 bases and J gave up 3 bases; unmatched junction bases: 1. The CDR3 extends over 13 amino acids. CDR3 amino acids: CASSLQRGYEQYF. The DNA of the CDR3 is TGTGCCAGCAGCTTACAGCGGGGCTACGAGCAGTACTTC.

This sequence joins TRBV7-9 and TRBJ2-5; perhaps TRBD2 as D (5 bases). The CDR3 covers 15 residues. With 7 bases removed from V and 3 bases from J, the gap between germline ends came to 18 bases. The germline V gene encodes CDR1 SEHNR and CDR2 FQNEAQ (reference sequence). DNA for the CDR3: TGTGCCAGCAATGGAGGCGGCCTCCACAAAGAGACCCAGTACTTC. Translation gives CASNGGGLHKETQYF.

Worth noting for this clonotype: A much larger clone is a single base away; this may be a read error. V gene TRBV28 combines with J gene TRBJ2-7; 7 nucleotides align to TRBD1. Germline values: CDR1 MDHEN, CDR2 SYDVKM. The length of the CDR3 is 15 residues. The CDR3 protein is CAGSFGQDAPYEQYF. CDR3 coding DNA: TGTGCCGGCAGTTTCGGACAGGACGCACCCTACGAGCAGTACTTC.

This clonotype was recorded only once. The CDR3 DNA is TGCGCCAGCAGCTTGGACCGAGGGCTGGCGTTGGAGACCCAGTACTTC. Protein sequence: CASSLDRGLALETQYF. This chain links TRBV5-1 with TRBJ2-7, with D perhaps TRBD2 (5 bases). Near its end, the DNA agrees better with TRBJ2-5, so the J call may be wrong. The CDR3 has 16 residues. Germline CDR1 is SGHRS and CDR2 is YFSETQ.

The chain joins TRBV11-2 to TRBJ2-7; D is undetermined. The assigned J gene may be wrong: the sequence end matches TRBJ2-5 better. Germline CDR1 reads SGHAT; CDR2 reads FQNNGV. The CDR3 consists of 13 residues. The CDR3 DNA reads as TGTGCCAGCAGCTTAGTCCCTGCGGAGACCCAGTACTTC. Protein: CASSLVPAETQYF.

V is TRBV12-3 or TRBV12-4 and J is TRBJ2-1, with a tentative D call TRBD1 (5 bases). The V end lost 6 bases, the J end lost 0 bases, and 15 bases lay between the germline ends. The CDR3 has 16 amino acids. CDR3: CASRGKQESSYNEQFF. DNA for the CDR3: TGTGCCAGCAGGGGAAAACAGGAGAGCTCCTACAATGAGCAGTTCTTC.

This clonotype has a count of ten or more. V usage is TRBV20-1 and J usage is TRBJ2-7; no firm D call. Germline CDR1 is DFQATT and CDR2 is SNEGSKA (reference sequence). There are 12 residues in the CDR3. Trimming left V 8 bases short and J 3 bases short, with 14 bases between. The CDR3 protein is CSLRTVLYEQYF. The CDR3 DNA sequence: TGCAGTCTCCGGACGGTCCTCTACGAGCAGTACTTC.

This clonotype was counted between two and nine times. V usage is TRBV20-1 and J usage is TRBJ2-7; 10 nucleotides match TRBD2. V lost 5 bases to trimming and J lost 3 bases; unmatched junction nucleotides: 7. CDR1 DFQATT and CDR2 SNEGSKA come from the germline V gene (reference sequence). This CDR3 is built from 14 residues. CDR3 amino acids: CSAVLAGSYYEQYF. In nucleotides, the CDR3 is TGCAGTGCTGTACTAGCGGGGTCATACTACGAGCAGTACTTC.

This clonotype was found a few times. The CDR3 region has the DNA TGTGCCAGCAGCCCCGGGGACAGGGCGTTCGAGCAGTACTTC. This sequence encodes CASSPGDRAFEQYF. This chain connects TRBV12-3 or TRBV12-4 to TRBJ2-7; TRBD1 aligns across 9 bases. This CDR3 contains 14 residues. Unmatched junction bases numbered 9, after V lost 6 bases and J lost 6 bases.

The V call is TRBV10-3, the J call TRBJ1-2; tentatively, D is TRBD1 (6 bases). The CDR3 is 13 amino acids. Trimming shortened V by 5 bases and J by 2 bases, and 9 bases separated the two germline ends. Germline V CDR1 and CDR2: ENHRY, SYGVKD. The CDR3, as DNA: TGTGCCATCAGTAACAGGGAGAACTATGGCTACACCTTC. Its translation: CAISNRENYGYTF.

This chain joins TRBV6-2 or TRBV6-3 and TRBJ2-5; D uncertain. The V end lost 4 bases, the J end lost 5 bases, and 8 bases lay between the germline ends. CDR3 length: 12 amino acids. The germline gives CDR1 MNHEY, CDR2 SVGEGT. The CDR3 bases are TGTGCCAGCAGTTGGGAAGTGGAGACCCAGTACTTC. Protein sequence: CASSWEVETQYF.

In its sample, this clonotype was seen a few times. The chain couples TRBV7-2 to TRBJ2-3; the match to TRBD2 covers 12 bases. The CDR3 runs 16 residues. Per the germline V gene, CDR1 is SGHTA and CDR2 is FQGNSA. J was trimmed by 1 base and V by 4 bases; bases with no gene match: 3. CDR3 nucleotide sequence: TGTGCCAGCAGCTCGAGACTAGCGGGGGGCACAGATACGCAGTATTTT. Translating gives CASSSRLAGGTDTQYF.

This chain uses TRBV11-3 with TRBJ2-6; the D gene is possibly TRBD1 (6 bases). This CDR3 spans 16 amino acids. Germline V lookup: CDR1 SGHNT, CDR2 YENEEA. V was clipped by 3 bases and J by 1 base, with 10 bases between them. The CDR3 nucleotides are TGTGCCAGCAGCTTTTCTACAGGGTCTGGGGCCAACGTCCTGACTTTC. Protein product: CASSFSTGSGANVLTF.

The chain recombines TRBV6-2 or TRBV6-3 with TRBJ2-1, with TRBD1 matching 10 bases. J gave up 1 base and V 8 bases, and 5 bases lay outside the gene matches. Germline lookup yields CDR1 MNHEY and CDR2 SVGEGT. The CDR3 runs to 15 residues. As DNA, the CDR3 is TGTGCCAGCCTCCGGGACAGGGGATCCTACAATGAGCAGTTCTTC. Amino acid sequence: CASLRDRGSYNEQFF.

V gene TRBV12-3 or TRBV12-4 combines with J gene TRBJ2-3; D is possibly TRBD1 (5 bases). V was pared by 10 bases and J by 5 bases, with 22 bases between. This CDR3 has 15 residues. The CDR3 sequence is CATDLGHPNGDTQYF. The CDR3 DNA reads TGTGCCACCGACCTCGGACATCCAAATGGAGATACGCAGTATTTT.

This sequence joins TRBV2 and TRBJ2-3; 7 bases match TRBD2. Germline V lookup: CDR1 SNHLY, CDR2 FYNNEI. V lost 8 bases, J lost 4 bases, and 9 bases stayed unmatched. The CDR3 totals 14 residues. The CDR3 DNA sequence: TGTGCCAGCCCGACTAGCCGGGGGGCAGATACGCAGTATTTT. The encoded protein is CASPTSRGADTQYF.

This clonotype came up many times. V is TRBV15 and J is TRBJ2-5; 10 nucleotides line up with TRBD1. The ends lost 5 bases at V and 2 bases at J; junction bases unmatched: 8. Germline V gene sequence: CDR1 LNHNV, CDR2 YYDKDF (reference sequence). This CDR3 comprises 16 residues. DNA for the CDR3: TGTGCCACCAGCCTTACGGGACAGGGGCTTCAAGAGACCCAGTACTTC. It is translated as CATSLTGQGLQETQYF.

About this clonotype: This may come from a read error, since a much larger clone is one base off. V and J are TRBV11-3 and TRBJ2-1, with 8 bases matching TRBD2. The CDR3 is 14 amino acids. Germline values: CDR1 SGHNT, CDR2 YENEEA. The DNA for the CDR3 is TGTGCCAGCAGCCCGGGACTAGTTAATGATGAGCGGTTCTTC. Translating it yields CASSPGLVNDERFF.

J is TRBJ2-7 and V is TRBV20-1, with TRBD2 identical over 14 bases. V lost 6 bases to trimming and J lost 0 bases; unmatched junction nucleotides: 4. CDR3 length: 15 amino acids. The V gene's germline CDR1 is DFQATT and CDR2 SNEGSKA (reference sequence). The CDR3: CSALGTSGSSYEQYF. The CDR3 nucleotides are TGCAGTGCCCTAGGGACTAGCGGGAGCTCCTACGAGCAGTACTTC.

This chain uses TRBV6-2 or TRBV6-3 with TRBJ2-7, with 9 bases identical to TRBD1. V lost 7 bases to trimming and J lost 3 bases; unmatched junction nucleotides: 13. This CDR3 has 16 amino acids. Per the germline V gene, CDR1 is MNHEY and CDR2 is SVGEGT. CDR3 protein: CASIQVPGQGRYEQYF. DNA for the CDR3: TGTGCCAGCATCCAGGTCCCGGGACAGGGACGCTACGAGCAGTACTTC.

The chain joins TRBV29-1 to TRBJ2-3; 7 nucleotides line up with TRBD2. The CDR3 sequence is 11 residues long. The germline V gene encodes CDR1 SQVTM and CDR2 ANQGSEA. The V gene end was trimmed by 6 bases and the J gene end by 10 bases; junction bases not matched to a gene: 7. The DNA of the CDR3 is TGCAGCGTCCCATGGGAGGGATCGCAGTATTTT. As protein: CSVPWEGSQYF.

The chain uses TRBV5-1 and TRBJ2-6; D unresolved. The germline gives CDR1 SGHRS, CDR2 YFSETQ. V was shortened by 4 bases and J by 0 bases, with 8 bases between the two germline ends. The CDR3 sequence is 15 residues long. In nucleotides, the CDR3 is TGCGCCAGCAGCCTCTCGTACTCTGGGGCCAACGTCCTGACTTTC. Translating gives CASSLSYSGANVLTF.

This clonotype was counted a single time. The gene calls are TRBV7-2 and TRBJ1-2; tentatively, D is TRBD1 (6 bases). The germline CDR1 and CDR2 sequences are SGHTA and FQGNSA. V lost 2 bases to trimming and J lost 10 bases, with 11 bases between them. The CDR3 contains 12 residues. CDR3: CASSLSGGAYTF. DNA of the CDR3: TGTGCCAGCAGCTTAAGTGGGGGGGCCTACACCTTC.

J is TRBJ2-3 and V is TRBV12-3 or TRBV12-4; TRBD2 agrees at 8 bases. V shed 7 bases, J shed 4 bases, and the junction held 13 bases outside the gene matches. CDR3 size: 16 residues. This CDR3 reads CASNSAGTRRADTQYF. CDR3 bases: TGTGCCAGCAATTCCGCCGGGACTAGGAGAGCAGATACGCAGTATTTT.

This chain joins TRBV28 and TRBJ2-5; 10 bases are shared with TRBD2. After removal of 2 bases from V and 2 bases from J, the junction contained 8 bases not matched to a gene. The V gene's germline CDR1 is MDHEN and CDR2 SYDVKM. This CDR3 comprises 17 residues. The CDR3 DNA follows: TGTGCCAGCAGTTTAGACCTACTAGCGGGGCCACAAGAGACCCAGTACTTC. This sequence encodes CASSLDLLAGPQETQYF.

This clonotype was counted a few times. The DNA of the CDR3 is TGTGCCAGCAGCTTAGTGGCAGCCTCTGGAAACACCATATATTTT. Protein product: CASSLVAASGNTIYF. V and J are TRBV7-2 and TRBJ1-3; D remains unclear. V was trimmed by 1 base and J by 0 bases, leaving 7 bases between them. The germline V gene has CDR1 SGHTA and CDR2 FQGNSA. The CDR3 covers 15 residues.

The chain couples TRBV12-3 or TRBV12-4 to TRBJ2-1; D not certain. V dropped 6 bases and J dropped 7 bases, with 19 bases sitting between them. The CDR3 is made up of 15 amino acids. CDR3 region: CASRPLGFRGNEQFF. CDR3 sequence (DNA): TGTGCCAGCAGACCCCTAGGATTTCGAGGTAATGAGCAGTTCTTC.

This rearrangement joins TRBV10-3 to TRBJ1-2; tentatively, D is TRBD1 (6 bases). Trimming pared 8 bases from V and 8 bases from J, leaving 15 bases between. This CDR3 has 12 amino acids. Germline values: CDR1 ENHRY, CDR2 SYGVKD. As DNA, the CDR3 is TGTGCCATCTGGGGGGGGGCTGGAGGCTACACCTTC. Encoded protein: CAIWGGAGGYTF.

The chain links TRBV28 to TRBJ2-6; possible D gene TRBD2, 5 bases. CDR1 MDHEN and CDR2 SYDVKM come from the germline V gene. The CDR3 is 16 residues long. V shed 5 bases and J shed 4 bases, with 15 bases lying between them. The CDR3 protein is CASSPRGDLGANVLTF. DNA of the CDR3: TGTGCCAGCAGTCCCCGGGGAGACCTGGGGGCCAACGTCCTGACTTTC. Using reference TRBV28 and TRBJ2-6 for the parts outside the CDR3, the full variable domain is DVKVTQSSRYLVKRTGEKVFLECVQDMDHENMFWYRQDPGLGLRLIYFSYDVKMKEKGDIPEGYSVSREKKERFSLILESASTNQTSMYLCASSPRGDLGANVLTFGAGSRLTVL.

This clonotype was seen once. J is TRBJ2-5 and V is TRBV6-5, with TRBD2 matching over 8 bases. Germline CDR1 and CDR2: MNHEY and SVGAGI. This CDR3 has 16 residues. V lost 3 bases and J lost 1; bases outside the gene matches: 7. The chain's CDR3 is CASSYKAGGFQETQYF. CDR3 coding DNA: TGTGCCAGCAGTTATAAGGCGGGGGGCTTCCAAGAGACCCAGTACTTC.

V and J are TRBV12-3 or TRBV12-4 and TRBJ2-5; D remains unclear. This CDR3 has 12 residues. Trimming removed 5 bases at V and 2 bases at J, with 6 bases between. The CDR3 spells CASSMIQETQYF. DNA of the CDR3: TGTGCCAGCAGTATGATACAAGAGACCCAGTACTTC.